This T cell receptor beta chain was sequenced during a study of cytotoxic CD8 clonotypes in ibrutinib-treated CLL. Sequencing was performed with immunoSEQ multiplex PCR; in TCRdb, only in-frame clones are kept and a portion is missing. Among almost 250,000 clones listed, 60% to 75% were seen once. In its sample, this clone was seen a few times. Germline V lookup: CDR1 SGHRS, CDR2 YFSETQ. V was clipped by 0 bases and J by 6 bases, with 8 bases between them. This CDR3 has 13 residues. Sample: PBMCs, taken after 24 months of ibrutinib treatment. The sequence was obtained from a human donor with chronic lymphocytic leukemia. V gene TRBV5-1 combines with J gene TRBJ2-3; D unclear. The CDR3 sequence: CASSLAGVDTQYF. In DNA form, the CDR3 reads TGCGCCAGCAGCTTGGCCGGTGTGGATACGCAGTATTTT.